The text below deals with one TCR beta chain. No cognate antigen has been identified for it. Base-call qualities are not available, and no considerably larger clone is one nucleotide away. The sample originates from a study of T cell repertoires in ileal Crohn's disease (dated by TCRdb to the late 2010s). Regarding the study in general: The median duration of disease was roughly 8.2 years, and at the time of surgery 30% to 35% of patients were active smokers. Every patient underwent surgery because of a complication, which was stricturing disease in around 61% of cases and penetrating disease in about 39%. Postoperative therapy was given to about half of the patients, with thiopurines administered to 11 patients and anti-TNF agents administered to 20 or so patients. M0 samples were biopsies from the inflamed portion of the ileum in the surgical resection specimen. For commercial TCRB immunosequencing, five hundred nanograms of biopsy DNA were submitted for each sample. TCR repertoire analysis was performed in about 61 Crohn's disease patients drawn from a prospective multicentre cohort. The study was conducted in parallel with a multicentre cohort built to find predictors of early endoscopic recurrence after ileocolonic resection. A Rutgeerts score higher than i0 was the definition used for endoscopic postoperative recurrence. The study sequenced 150 to 200 mucosal samples from 57 patients, taken at several locations on the surgical specimen and at postoperative endoscopy.

Library preparation used the immunoSEQ multiplex PCR assay. CDR3 regions were amplified from genomic DNA by Adaptive Biotechnology using a two-step, amplification bias-controlled multiplex PCR. The first PCR used primers for every V and J gene segment; the second PCR added barcodes and Illumina adapters. CDR3 libraries were sequenced using an Illumina instrument. As for the original processing: The analysis used both the pipelines supplied by the vendor and custom analysis of the raw data in R/Bioconductor with R version 3.3.0. Clonality, ranging from 0 to 1, was calculated as the inverse of the normalised Shannon entropy of all productive clones. High-frequency clones were defined as the share of the repertoire taken up by the top 100 clones, keeping only clones that passed a 95% confidence test. Repertoire diversity was measured with the Simpson index, and overlap between samples was measured with the Morisita-Horn index. What TCRdb holds here is the immuneACCESS table cut down to in-frame rearrangements. Part of the clones is not present; checked against another copy, under half of the missing clones reflect an unresolved V gene, and the others are unexplained. Clonal size and the V and J genes are those of that table, whereas D and trimming came from the DNA. The sample includes roughly 4,200 clones, with 76% observed a single time. The ten largest clones add up to more than 5.5% of the sample.

V was cut back by 2 bases and J by 9 bases, leaving a gap of 8 bases between them. CDR1 and CDR2 are drawn from the germline V gene (reference sequence): MNHNY, SVGAGI. The CDR3 holds 12 amino acids from the cysteine to the phenylalanine. Only the CDR3 DNA stays, 36 bases, in frame from base 1. The study at large found these results: Compared with CD4 T cells, sorted CD8 T cells held more high-frequency clones, which suggests that the mucosal expansions were mostly CD8. A significantly higher proportion of clonal expansions was observed in active smokers at surgery than in non-smokers (about 25% vs 20%, p=0.02). Endoscopic recurrence was linked to a higher percentage of high-frequency clones at surgery, and recurrence occurred in every patient whose clonality exceeded 26.8% (18/57). Mucosal CD4 and CD8 T cells were sorted and sequenced only in a subgroup of patients, the size of which was not stated.

The time point label corresponds to: inflamed ileum from the surgical specimen. To be eligible, patients had to be adults with ileal or ileocolonic Crohn's disease and an indication for ileocolonic resection. Whole ileal mucosal biopsies were stored frozen at -80°C before DNA extraction. Genomic DNA was extracted from frozen whole biopsies with a TRizol-based method and quantified on a NanoDrop 2000 spectrophotometer. The chain uses TRBV6-6 and TRBJ1-5, with the D gene not confidently named. The source is an adult with Crohn's disease. Sequencing used ileal tissue. The CDR3 sequence is CASSYPSLPQHF. The sequenced DNA: TGTGCCAGCAGTTACCCTTCGCTGCCCCAGCATTTT.